This T cell receptor beta chain appears in the sequencing data of a study of shared clonotypes between healthy human individuals. The CDR3 spans 17 residues. Generated by immunoSEQ multiplex PCR, the TCRdb table keeps only in-frame clones and is missing some. Among hundreds of thousands of clones listed, about two thirds were seen once. The chain links TRBV12-2 to TRBJ2-1; TRBD2, the D gene given by the table, was not confirmed from the DNA. TRBV12-2 is a recognized pseudogene. The sequencing input was memory CD4+ T cells sorted from blood. Regarding subset: CD45RA-negative fraction. The origin of this receptor is a woman aged 25 to 39 in good health. CDR3 coding DNA: TGTGCAAGTCGCTTAGGGTATAGCGGGAGCTCCTACAATGAGCAGTTCTTC. Translation gives CASRLGYSGSSYNEQFF.